The next 9 T cell receptor beta chains were all read from a single sample in a study of blood T cell repertoires in COVID-19. Using immunoSEQ multiplex PCR, the repertoire was profiled, and TCRdb retains in-frame clones only, with some absent. The sample shows 250,000 to 300,000 clones, nearly 90% of them seen only once. The sample consisted of PBMCs or T cells enriched from blood (not recorded which). The receptors stem from a woman between 50 and 59 years old who had been exposed to COVID-19.

CDR3 in DNA: TGTGCCAGCAGTTACTCTCGGGACACTGAAGCTTTCTTT. Its translation is CASSYSRDTEAFF. This chain joins TRBV6-5 and TRBJ1-1; D is unclear. This CDR3 comprises 13 residues. The V gene's germline CDR1 is MNHEY and CDR2 SVGAGI. V was shortened by 0 bases and J by 3 bases, with 5 bases between the two germline ends.

The chain has TRBV12-3 or TRBV12-4 and TRBJ1-2; D may be TRBD1 (5 bases). The CDR3 totals 13 residues. Between the trimmed V and J ends, which lost 8 bases and 4 bases, there was a span of 14 bases. CDR3 residues: CASGSDTRYGYTF. The CDR3 DNA follows: TGTGCCAGCGGGTCGGACACCCGCTATGGCTACACCTTC.

This clone turned up a few times. The chain couples TRBV6-5 to TRBJ1-2; a possible D gene is TRBD1 (5 bases). This CDR3 region has 15 residues. Deletions cut 0 bases from V and 8 bases from J, with 16 bases between. Germline CDR1 MNHEY, CDR2 SVGAGI. CDR3 bases: TGTGCCAGCAGTTACTCGATGCGGGGAGGGGAAGGCTACACCTTC. Protein product: CASSYSMRGGEGYTF.

The chain joins TRBV28 to TRBJ1-5, with D possibly being TRBD1 (5 bases). Germline V CDR1 and CDR2: MDHEN, SYDVKM. The V gene lost 8 bases and the J gene lost 3 bases, with 20 bases spanning the gap. The CDR3 covers 16 residues. The CDR3 protein is CASGLSSQGYNQPQHF. In DNA form, the CDR3 reads TGTGCCAGCGGCCTTTCCTCCCAGGGCTACAATCAGCCCCAGCATTTT.

The chain joins TRBV25-1 to TRBJ1-3, with a possible D match to TRBD1 (5 bases). CDR1 and CDR2 from the germline V gene are MGHDK and SYGVNS. The length of the CDR3 is 14 residues. V lost 6 bases to trimming and J lost 0 bases, with 9 bases between them. The DNA for the CDR3 is TGTGCCAGCAGAGACAGACTCTCTGGAAACACCATATATTTT. Translation: CASRDRLSGNTIYF.

The CDR3 DNA is TGCGCCTCGGTTGACTTAGCCAAAAACATTCAGTACTTC. It encodes CASVDLAKNIQYF. This chain uses TRBV5-1 with TRBJ2-4; D not certain. Trimming took off 10 bases at V and 0 bases at J, with 11 bases between the two ends. The germline V gene encodes CDR1 SGHRS and CDR2 YFSETQ. The CDR3 runs to 13 residues.

This chain joins TRBV5-4 and TRBJ1-2; D possibly corresponds to TRBD1 (5 bases). Trimming cost V 4 bases and J 2 bases, with 15 bases left between them. Germline V CDR1 and CDR2: SGHNT, YYREEE (reference sequence). The CDR3 has 15 amino acids. CDR3 in amino acids: CASSGIEQGNYGYTF. The CDR3 nucleotides are TGTGCCAGCAGCGGGATTGAGCAGGGAAACTATGGCTACACCTTC.

V is TRBV3-1 (or the pseudogene TRBV3-2) and J is TRBJ1-1; no clear D gene. The CDR3 covers 14 residues. Per the germline V gene, CDR1 is LGHDT and CDR2 is YNNKEL (reference sequence). V lost 4 bases, J lost 4 bases, and 13 bases lay in between. The CDR3 sequence is CASSPEGPSTEAFF. The CDR3 region has the DNA TGTGCCAGCAGCCCAGAGGGTCCTAGCACTGAAGCTTTCTTT.

The chain combines TRBV30 with TRBJ1-5; D remains unclear. There are 13 residues in the CDR3. V was clipped by 1 base and J by 2 bases, with 6 bases between them. CDR1 is GTSNPN and CDR2 is SVGIG in the germline V gene (reference sequence). The chain's CDR3 is CAWSGPGNQPQHF. In nucleotides, the CDR3 is TGTGCCTGGAGTGGGCCCGGCAATCAGCCCCAGCATTTT.